Listed below are T cell receptor beta chains from one sample, sequenced in a study of CD4 T cells in relation to SARS-CoV-2 and coronaviruses. Measured with immunoSEQ multiplex PCR; TCRdb has only the in-frame clones, and not every one. The table shows some 14,000 clones, with approximately 78% occurring only once. These receptors' antigens are unknown. The material sequenced was CD4+ T cells from PBMCs, cultured in vitro. These receptors originate from a human donor in good health. Both conserved end residues are trimmed from each CDR3.

V	J	length	CDR3
TRBV2	TRBJ1-2	11	ASSVWASQEYT
TRBV5-1	TRBJ2-1	13	ASSLDGQLENEQF
TRBV12-5	TRBJ1-5	14	ASGLVIGGLNQPQH
TRBV12-3/TRBV12-4	TRBJ1-2	10	ASSLGYNGYT
TRBV14	TRBJ2-1	11	ASSQAPSNEQF
TRBV6-2/TRBV6-3	TRBJ2-5	15	ASSYGARASRVETQY
TRBV24-1	TRBJ1-5	12	ATSVAGKDQPQH
TRBV25-1	TRBJ1-3	12	ASSESRSGNTIY
TRBV3-1/TRBV3-2	TRBJ2-1	12	ASSHNRDLIEQF
TRBV3-1/TRBV3-2	TRBJ1-6	12	ASSLGLDNSPLH
TRBV28	TRBJ2-7	11	ASSYGSPYEQY
TRBV5-1	TRBJ1-1	17	ASSPTGQGGSLMNTEAF
TRBV19	TRBJ1-2	10	ASSIGDYGYT
TRBV24-1	TRBJ1-2	10	ATSIGGYGYT
TRBV6-6	TRBJ2-7	13	ASSPSLAGRDEQY
TRBV19	TRBJ2-7	12	ASSGLGIDYEQY
TRBV6-5	TRBJ1-1	12	ASSYGGVNTEAF
TRBV6-5	TRBJ2-1	13	ASSQNPSGRAEQF
TRBV5-1	TRBJ1-2	11	ASSWGVGAGYT
TRBV6-6	TRBJ1-4	11	ASSYWGNEKLF
TRBV5-1	TRBJ2-1	11	ASSGTPGSEQF
TRBV30	TRBJ1-4	13	AWSLRTGRNEKLF
TRBV19	TRBJ2-7	18	ASSLNTPGQGRTGRIEQY
TRBV10-3	TRBJ2-1	15	AISESSEGTDYNEQF
TRBV6-4	TRBJ2-3	13	ASSDGTSGTDTQY
TRBV7-9	TRBJ2-6	13	ASSLAPTGGKSLT
TRBV11-2	TRBJ1-2	12	ASSSPTGIYGYT
TRBV29-1	TRBJ2-5	11	SVDNLAGETQY
TRBV3-1/TRBV3-2	TRBJ2-5	13	ASSHLAEKQETQY
TRBV10-3	TRBJ2-2	12	AITPQGRTGELF
TRBV29-1	TRBJ1-1	12	SVPPGPTGTEAF
TRBV6-5	TRBJ1-1	13	ASSYGVGVNTEAF
TRBV21-1	TRBJ2-7	14	ASSKDGAGVNYEQY
TRBV3-1/TRBV3-2	TRBJ1-6	13	ASSQARQGNSPLH
TRBV30	TRBJ2-7	13	AWNPSGSLSYEQY
TRBV23-1	TRBJ2-1	8	ATKGDEQF
TRBV5-5	TRBJ1-6	14	ASSLRPGQTNSPLH
TRBV19	TRBJ2-1	12	ASSIETSIGEQF
TRBV27	TRBJ1-1	12	ASSKQGVNTEAF
TRBV6-4	TRBJ2-3	13	ASSDSSGSIDTQY
TRBV5-4	TRBJ2-5	13	ASSARQGSPETQY
TRBV30	TRBJ2-7	12	AWRPAQGYYEQY
TRBV3-1/TRBV3-2	TRBJ1-2	14	ASSQDAGIFSEGYT